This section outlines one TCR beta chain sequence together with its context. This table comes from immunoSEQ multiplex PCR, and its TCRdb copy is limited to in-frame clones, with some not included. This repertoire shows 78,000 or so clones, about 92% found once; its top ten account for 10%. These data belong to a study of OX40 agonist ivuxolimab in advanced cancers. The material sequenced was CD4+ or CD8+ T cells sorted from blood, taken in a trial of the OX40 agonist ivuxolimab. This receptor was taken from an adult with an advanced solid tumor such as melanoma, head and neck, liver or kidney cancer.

Here the CDR3 reads CASRRTSYEQYF. In DNA form, the CDR3 reads TGTGCCAGCAGACGTACATCCTACGAGCAGTACTTC. J is TRBJ2-7 and V is TRBV13; no definite D call. Germline-derived CDR1 and CDR2 are PRHDT and FYEKMQ (reference sequence). V was cut by 6 bases and J by 1 base, with 7 bases left in between. CDR3 length equals 12 residues.